Listed below are T cell receptor beta chains from one sample, sequenced in a study of T cell changes during pregnancy in multiple sclerosis. Using immunoSEQ multiplex PCR, the repertoire was profiled, and TCRdb retains in-frame clones only, with some absent. Here the sample spans 8,500 to 13,000 clones, about 89% being singletons. Material: CD8+ T cells from peripheral blood mononuclear cells, obtained in the first trimester of pregnancy. All receptors come from a female donor in good health, enrolled as a control in a pregnancy study. The CDR3 runs from the conserved cysteine through the conserved F or W. The D gene is left open where the match is weak. Not every row has a clone size; where given, it reads once, few, many or a size class.

d_call	j_call	clone_size	cdr3_length	v_call	cdr3_aa	cdr3_nt
-	TRBJ1-5	-	15	TRBV9	CASSTDGGGNQPQHF	TGTGCCAGCAGCACCGACGGGGGGGGAAATCAGCCCCAGCATTTT
-	TRBJ2-3	-	13	TRBV10-3	CAIRVERTDTQYF	TGTGCCATCAGGGTTGAGAGGACAGATACGCAGTATTTT
-	TRBJ1-1	-	11	TRBV27	CASRTSKEAFF	TGTGCCAGCAGGACAAGTAAGGAAGCTTTCTTT
TRBD2	TRBJ2-1	-	16	TRBV4-2	CASSQEGSGGANEQFF	TGTGCCAGCAGCCAAGAGGGTAGCGGGGGGGCCAATGAGCAGTTCTTC
-	TRBJ1-1	-	17	TRBV27	CASSFAMGGFGGTEAFF	TGTGCCAGCAGTTTTGCGATGGGGGGTTTCGGAGGCACTGAAGCTTTCTTT
TRBD1	TRBJ1-1	few	10	TRBV27	CASGQGEAFF	TGTGCCAGCGGACAGGGAGAAGCTTTCTTT
TRBD1	TRBJ1-6	-	14	TRBV30	CAFSPGTGVSPLHF	TGTGCCTTTTCCCCCGGGACAGGGGTTTCACCCCTCCACTTT
-	TRBJ2-3	-	15	TRBV6-1	CASSSGRTDTDTQYF	TGTGCCAGCAGCTCCGGACGGACAGACACAGATACGCAGTATTTT
TRBD2	TRBJ2-7	-	16	TRBV5-1	CASSWDTSGDRYEQYF	TGCGCCAGCAGCTGGGACACTAGCGGGGACCGCTACGAGCAGTACTTC
-	TRBJ1-4	few	15	TRBV11-2	CASSLESATNEKLFF	TGTGCCAGCAGCTTAGAGTCCGCAACTAATGAAAAACTGTTTTTT
-	TRBJ1-2	-	15	TRBV7-6	CASSSTGGGNYGYTF	TGTGCCAGCAGCTCCACGGGCGGGGGGAACTATGGCTACACCTTC